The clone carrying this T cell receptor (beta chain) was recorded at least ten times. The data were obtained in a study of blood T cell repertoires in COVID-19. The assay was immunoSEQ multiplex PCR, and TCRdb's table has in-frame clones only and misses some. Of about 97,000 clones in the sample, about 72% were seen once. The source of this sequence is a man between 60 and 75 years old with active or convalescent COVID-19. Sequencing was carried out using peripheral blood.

The CDR3 bases are TGCGCCAGCAGCAGGGACAGTACCCAAGAGACCCAGTACTTC. Translating it yields CASSRDSTQETQYF. The V gene is TRBV5-1, the J gene TRBJ2-5, with TRBD1 matching 7 bases. Germline assignment: CDR1 SGHRS and CDR2 YFSETQ. The J segment lost 1 base and the V segment lost 4 bases, leaving 4 bases of the junction unmatched. The length of the CDR3 is 14 residues.